The 2 T cell receptor beta chains given below trace back to one sample, sequenced in a study of T-cell reconstitution after alpha-beta-depleted transplantation in children (dated by TCRdb to 2015 to 2016). The treatment or condition tag for this specimen amounts to: allogeneic hematopoietic cell transplantation with graft depleted of TCRalphabeta T cells and CD19 B cells. Receptor libraries were prepared by PCR. Sequencing was performed on an Illumina HiSeq 2500. To normalize quantification of the TCRbeta repertoire, the TCR libraries were built with molecular barcoding that relied on unique molecular identifiers. The public reads were quality trimmed at Q25 with fastp and then assembled into clones with MiXCR by TCRdb, keeping productive beta chains. CDR3 protein duplicates are merged, each entry listing the most common genes and DNA. The sample includes 250,000 to 400,000 distinct CDR3 sequences, with approximately 23% observed a single time. The top ten clones comprise 10% to 11% of the sample.

The material sequenced was PBMCs, mostly from graft donor cells, taken 180 days after TCRalphabeta/CD19-depleted stem cell transplant. The receptors originated from a male patient between 5 and 17 years old who had a stem cell transplant for acute lymphoblastic leukemia, so the T cells may come from the graft donor.

The V gene is TRBV9, the J gene TRBJ2-3, with 7 positions matching TRBD1. V was pared by 4 bases and J by 2 bases, with 4 bases of the junction left unmatched. Germline assignment: CDR1 SGDLS and CDR2 YYNGEE. This CDR3 has 14 amino acids. For the CDR3, the DNA is TGTGCCAGCAGCAACGGACAGGCCACAGATACGCAGTATTTT. This translates into CASSNGQATDTQYF.

The CDR3 sequence: CASREGVETQYF. CDR3 in DNA: TGCGCCAGCAGAGAGGGGGTAGAGACCCAGTACTTC. V usage is TRBV5-1 and J usage is TRBJ2-5, with a possible D match to TRBD1 (6 bases). This CDR3 comprises 12 residues. Trimming removed 5 bases at V and 4 bases at J, with 9 bases between. Germline CDR1 SGHRS, CDR2 YFSETQ.